The sequence of this TCR beta chain was determined in a study of blood T cell repertoires in COVID-19. Using immunoSEQ multiplex PCR, the repertoire was profiled, and TCRdb retains in-frame clones only, with some absent. The sample includes roughly 360,000 clones, roughly 80% of them seen just once. The TCR comes from a human donor with acute or convalescent COVID-19. The donor label of this sample is uncertain. Sequencing was performed on peripheral blood.

The CDR3 bases are TGCAGCGTTGCGAGGGATAGCTCCTACGAGCAGTACTTC. It encodes CSVARDSSYEQYF. The chain uses TRBV29-1 and TRBJ2-7; TRBD2 might be the D (5 bases). V was shortened by 4 bases and J by 0 bases, with 10 bases between the two germline ends. Per the germline V gene, CDR1 is SQVTM and CDR2 is ANQGSEA. This CDR3 contains 13 residues.